This entry features one T cell receptor (beta chain) sequence. Its antigen is unknown. CDR1 is GTSNPN and CDR2 is SVGIG in the germline V gene (reference sequence). The CDR3 is 13 amino acids. V gave up 2 bases and J gave up 12 bases, with 17 bases separating them. This entry is derived from a study of neurological immune-mediated disorders. Study-level results: Across subjects, expanded clones had no CDR3 amino acid sequences in common, pointing to private repertoires in all groups.

The unsorted libraries originated from 2 million PBMCs that had been stored at -80 C. 5'RACE employing 10-nucleotide random UMIs yielded the cDNA. Every sequencing run generated over 190 million TCR-beta sequences from 15-18 subjects. TCRdb reanalysed the 5' RACE reads using MiXCR and keeps one entry per CDR3 protein. The sample includes about 24,000 distinct CDR3 sequences, about an eighth of them seen just once. Sequenced material: PBMCs. This sequence was found in a woman aged 35 to 49 with HTLV-1-associated myelopathy (HAM/TSP). This chain uses TRBV30 with TRBJ1-5; unclear D gene. The CDR3 protein is CAWSKGRPCVQHF. In DNA form, the CDR3 reads TGTGCCTGGAGTAAGGGCAGGCCATGTGTCCAGCATTTT.